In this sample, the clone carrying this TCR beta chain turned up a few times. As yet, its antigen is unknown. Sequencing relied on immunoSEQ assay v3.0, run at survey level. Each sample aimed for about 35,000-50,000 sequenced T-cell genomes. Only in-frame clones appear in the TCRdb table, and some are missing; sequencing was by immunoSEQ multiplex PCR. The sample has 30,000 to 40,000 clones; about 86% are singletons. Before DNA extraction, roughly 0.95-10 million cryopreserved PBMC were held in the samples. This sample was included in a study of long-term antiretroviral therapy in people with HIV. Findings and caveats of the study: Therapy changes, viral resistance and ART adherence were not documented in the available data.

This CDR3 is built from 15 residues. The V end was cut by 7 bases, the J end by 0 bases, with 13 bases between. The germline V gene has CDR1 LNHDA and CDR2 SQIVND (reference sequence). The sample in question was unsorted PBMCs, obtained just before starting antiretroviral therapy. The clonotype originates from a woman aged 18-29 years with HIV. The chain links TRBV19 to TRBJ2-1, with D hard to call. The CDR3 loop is CASTTLFGSYNEQFF. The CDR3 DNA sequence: TGTGCCAGTACCACACTCTTTGGCTCCTACAATGAGCAGTTCTTC.